The present T cell receptor beta chain was sequenced within a study of blood T cell repertoires in COVID-19. Assay: immunoSEQ multiplex PCR; the TCRdb copy retains only in-frame clones and omits some. The data hold tens of thousands of clones, with around four fifths observed a single time. Germline V lookup: CDR1 SEHNR, CDR2 FQNEAQ (reference sequence). This CDR3 is built from 16 residues. V was clipped by 5 bases and J by 2 bases, with 18 bases between them. The V gene is TRBV7-9, the J gene TRBJ2-5; possible D gene TRBD1, 5 bases. This sequence was found in a man aged 50 to 60 with active COVID-19. Source material: peripheral blood. CDR3 nucleotides: TGTGCCAGCAGCCCACTCGGGCAGGGTCGGCAAGAGACCCAGTACTTC. Residues: CASSPLGQGRQETQYF.